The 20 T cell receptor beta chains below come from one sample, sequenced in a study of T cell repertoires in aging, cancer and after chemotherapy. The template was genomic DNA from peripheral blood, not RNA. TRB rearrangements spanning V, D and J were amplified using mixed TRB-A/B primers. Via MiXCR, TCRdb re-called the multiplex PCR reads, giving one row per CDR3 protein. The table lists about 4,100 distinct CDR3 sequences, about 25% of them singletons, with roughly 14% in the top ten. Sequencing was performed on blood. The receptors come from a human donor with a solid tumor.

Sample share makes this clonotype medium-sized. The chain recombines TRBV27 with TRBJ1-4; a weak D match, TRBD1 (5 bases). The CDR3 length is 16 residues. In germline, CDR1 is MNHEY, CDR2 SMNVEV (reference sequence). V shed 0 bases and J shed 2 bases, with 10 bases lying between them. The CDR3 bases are TGTGCCAGCAGTTTATCGATAGGGGCCACTAATGAAAAACTGTTTTTT. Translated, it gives CASSLSIGATNEKLFF.

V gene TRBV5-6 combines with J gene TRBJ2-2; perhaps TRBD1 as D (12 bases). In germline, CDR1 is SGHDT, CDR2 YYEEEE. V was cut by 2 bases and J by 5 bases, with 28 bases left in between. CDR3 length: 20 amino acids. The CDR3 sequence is CASSFGTGGAIAGGTGELFF. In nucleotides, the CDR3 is TGTGCCAGCAGCTTCGGGACAGGGGGCGCGATAGCGGGAGGGACCGGGGAGCTGTTTTTT.

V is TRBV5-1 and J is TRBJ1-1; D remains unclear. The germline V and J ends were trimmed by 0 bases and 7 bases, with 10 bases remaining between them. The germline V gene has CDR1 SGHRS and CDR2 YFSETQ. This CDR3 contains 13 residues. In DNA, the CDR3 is TGCGCCAGCAGCTTGGCCCAGAAAAATGAAGCTTTCTTT. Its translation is CASSLAQKNEAFF. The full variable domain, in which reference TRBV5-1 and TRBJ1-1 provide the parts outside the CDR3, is KAGVTQTPRYLIKTRGQQVTLSCSPISGHRSVSWYQQTPGQGLQFLFEYFSETQRNKGNFPGRFSGRQFSNSRSEMNVSTLELGDSALYLCASSLAQKNEAFFGQGTRLTVV.

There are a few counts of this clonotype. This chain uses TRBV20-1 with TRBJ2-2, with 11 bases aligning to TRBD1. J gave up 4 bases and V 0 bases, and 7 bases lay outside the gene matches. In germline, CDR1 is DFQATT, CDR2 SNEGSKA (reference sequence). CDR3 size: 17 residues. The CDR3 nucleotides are TGCAGTGCTAGAGATCCCGGACAGGGGGCGAGCACCGGGGAGCTGTTTTTT. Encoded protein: CSARDPGQGASTGELFF.

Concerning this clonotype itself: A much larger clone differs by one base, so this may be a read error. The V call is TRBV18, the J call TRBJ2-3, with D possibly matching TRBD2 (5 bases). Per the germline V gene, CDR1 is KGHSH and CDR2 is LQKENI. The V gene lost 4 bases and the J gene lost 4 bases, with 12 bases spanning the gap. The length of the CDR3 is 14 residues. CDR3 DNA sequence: TGTGCCAGCTCACGCTCGGGGTCATCAGATACGCAGTATTTT. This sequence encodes CASSRSGSSDTQYF. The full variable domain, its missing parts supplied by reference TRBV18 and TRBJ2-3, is NAGVMQNPRHLVRRRGQEARLRCSPMKGHSHVYWYRQLPEEGLKFMVYLQKENIIDESGMPKERFSAEFPKEGPSILRIQQVVRGDSAAYFCASSRSGSSDTQYFGPGTRLTVL.

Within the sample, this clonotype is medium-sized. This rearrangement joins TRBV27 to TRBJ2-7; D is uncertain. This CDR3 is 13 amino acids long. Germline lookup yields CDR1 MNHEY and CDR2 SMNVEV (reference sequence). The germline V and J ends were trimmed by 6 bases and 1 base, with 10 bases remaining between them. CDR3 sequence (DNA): TGTGCCAGCAGCTTGACGGGTTCCTACGAGCAGTACTTC. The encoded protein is CASSLTGSYEQYF.

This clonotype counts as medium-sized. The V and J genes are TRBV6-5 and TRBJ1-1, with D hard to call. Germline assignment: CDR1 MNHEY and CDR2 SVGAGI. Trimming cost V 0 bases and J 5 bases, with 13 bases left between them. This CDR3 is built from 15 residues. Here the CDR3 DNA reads TGTGCCAGCAGTTACTCGTCAGGAACGGGGACTGAAGCTTTCTTT. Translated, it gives CASSYSSGTGTEAFF.

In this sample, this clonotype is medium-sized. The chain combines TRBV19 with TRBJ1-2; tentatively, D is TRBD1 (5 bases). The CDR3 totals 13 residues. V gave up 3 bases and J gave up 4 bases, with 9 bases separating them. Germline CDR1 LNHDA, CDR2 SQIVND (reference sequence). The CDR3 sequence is CASSIGTLYGYTF. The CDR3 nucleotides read TGTGCCAGTAGTATCGGGACCCTCTATGGCTACACCTTC.

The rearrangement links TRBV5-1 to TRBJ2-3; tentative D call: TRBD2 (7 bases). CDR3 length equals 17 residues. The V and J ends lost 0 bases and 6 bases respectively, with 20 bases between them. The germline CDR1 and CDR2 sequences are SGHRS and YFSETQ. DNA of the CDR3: TGCGCCAGCAGCTTGGAGGGGGGGCGACAGATGGGGGATACGCAGTATTTT. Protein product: CASSLEGGRQMGDTQYF. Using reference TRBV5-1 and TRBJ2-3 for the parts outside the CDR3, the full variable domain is KAGVTQTPRYLIKTRGQQVTLSCSPISGHRSVSWYQQTPGQGLQFLFEYFSETQRNKGNFPGRFSGRQFSNSRSEMNVSTLELGDSALYLCASSLEGGRQMGDTQYFGPGTRLTVL.

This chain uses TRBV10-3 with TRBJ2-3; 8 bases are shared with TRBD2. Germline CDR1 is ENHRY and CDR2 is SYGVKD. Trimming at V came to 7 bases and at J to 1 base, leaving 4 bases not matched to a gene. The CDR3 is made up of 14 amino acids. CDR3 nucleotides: TGTGCCATCAACCCGGGACTAGGCACAGATACGCAGTATTTT. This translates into CAINPGLGTDTQYF.

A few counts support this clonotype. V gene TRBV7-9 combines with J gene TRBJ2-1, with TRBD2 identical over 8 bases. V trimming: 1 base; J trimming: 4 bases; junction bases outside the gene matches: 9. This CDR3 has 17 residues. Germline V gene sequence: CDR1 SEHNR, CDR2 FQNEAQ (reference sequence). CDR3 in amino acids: CASSLGVSSGGYNEQFF. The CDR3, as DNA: TGTGCCAGCAGCTTAGGTGTGAGCAGCGGGGGATACAATGAGCAGTTCTTC.

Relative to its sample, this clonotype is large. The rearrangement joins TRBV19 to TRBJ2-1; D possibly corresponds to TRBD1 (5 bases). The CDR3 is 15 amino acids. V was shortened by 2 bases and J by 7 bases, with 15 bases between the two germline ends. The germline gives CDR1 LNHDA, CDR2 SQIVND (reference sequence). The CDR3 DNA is TGTGCCAGTAGTATACCTTGGGGCGGAAGGAATGAGCAGTTCTTC. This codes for CASSIPWGGRNEQFF.

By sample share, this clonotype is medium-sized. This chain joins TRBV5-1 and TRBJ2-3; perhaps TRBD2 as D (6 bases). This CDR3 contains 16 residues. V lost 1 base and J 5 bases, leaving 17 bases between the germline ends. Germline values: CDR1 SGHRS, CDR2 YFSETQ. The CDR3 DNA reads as TGCGCCAGCAGCTTGTTGGACGGGAGAGCGGGAGATACGCAGTATTTT. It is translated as CASSLLDGRAGDTQYF.

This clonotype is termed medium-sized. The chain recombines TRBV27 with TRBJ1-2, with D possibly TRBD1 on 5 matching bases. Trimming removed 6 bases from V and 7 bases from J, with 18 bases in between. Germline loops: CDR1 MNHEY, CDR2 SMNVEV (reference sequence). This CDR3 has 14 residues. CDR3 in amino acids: CASRGWGSGSGYTF. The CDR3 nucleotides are TGTGCCAGCAGAGGGTGGGGGTCGGGGAGTGGCTACACCTTC.

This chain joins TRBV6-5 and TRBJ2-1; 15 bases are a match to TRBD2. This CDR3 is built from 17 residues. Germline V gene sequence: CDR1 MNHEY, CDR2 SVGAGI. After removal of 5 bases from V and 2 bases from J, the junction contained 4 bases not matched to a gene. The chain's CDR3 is CASSTGLAGGTYNEQFF. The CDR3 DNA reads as TGTGCCAGCAGTACGGGACTAGCGGGAGGTACCTACAATGAGCAGTTCTTC.

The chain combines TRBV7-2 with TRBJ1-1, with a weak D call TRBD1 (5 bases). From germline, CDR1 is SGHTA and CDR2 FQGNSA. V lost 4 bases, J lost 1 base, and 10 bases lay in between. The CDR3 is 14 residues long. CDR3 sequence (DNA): TGTGCCAGCAGCTCCACAGGTGAGAACACTGAAGCTTTCTTT. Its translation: CASSSTGENTEAFF.

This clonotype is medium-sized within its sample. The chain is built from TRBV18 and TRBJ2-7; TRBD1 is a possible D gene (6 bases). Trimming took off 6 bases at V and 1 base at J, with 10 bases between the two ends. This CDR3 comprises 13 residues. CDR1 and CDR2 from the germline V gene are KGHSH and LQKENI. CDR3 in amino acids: CASSHGQSYEQYF. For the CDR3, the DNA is TGTGCCAGCTCCCACGGACAGTCCTACGAGCAGTACTTC.

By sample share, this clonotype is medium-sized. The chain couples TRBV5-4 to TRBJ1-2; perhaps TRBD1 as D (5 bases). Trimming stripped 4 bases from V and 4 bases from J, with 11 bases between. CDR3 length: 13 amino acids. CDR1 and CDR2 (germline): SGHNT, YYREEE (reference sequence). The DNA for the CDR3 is TGTGCCAGCAGCCTGAGGGACTCCTATGGCTACACCTTC. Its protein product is CASSLRDSYGYTF. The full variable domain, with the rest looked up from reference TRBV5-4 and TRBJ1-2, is ETGVTQSPTHLIKTRGQQVTLRCSSQSGHNTVSWYQQALGQGPQFIFQYYREEENGRGNFPPRFSGLQFPNYSSELNVNALELDDSALYLCASSLRDSYGYTFGSGTRLTVV.

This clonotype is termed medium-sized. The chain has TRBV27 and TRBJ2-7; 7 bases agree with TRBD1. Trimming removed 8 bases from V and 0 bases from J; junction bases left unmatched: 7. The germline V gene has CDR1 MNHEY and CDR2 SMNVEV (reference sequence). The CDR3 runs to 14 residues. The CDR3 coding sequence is TGTGCCAGCGGCTACCGGGACAGCTCCTACGAGCAGTACTTC. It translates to CASGYRDSSYEQYF.

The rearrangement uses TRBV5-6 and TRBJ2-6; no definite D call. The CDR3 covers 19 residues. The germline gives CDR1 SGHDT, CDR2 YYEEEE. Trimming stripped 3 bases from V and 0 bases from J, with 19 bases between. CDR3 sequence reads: CASSSSVGGTYSGANVLTF. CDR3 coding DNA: TGTGCCAGCAGCTCCTCCGTGGGTGGTACCTACTCTGGGGCCAACGTCCTGACTTTC.